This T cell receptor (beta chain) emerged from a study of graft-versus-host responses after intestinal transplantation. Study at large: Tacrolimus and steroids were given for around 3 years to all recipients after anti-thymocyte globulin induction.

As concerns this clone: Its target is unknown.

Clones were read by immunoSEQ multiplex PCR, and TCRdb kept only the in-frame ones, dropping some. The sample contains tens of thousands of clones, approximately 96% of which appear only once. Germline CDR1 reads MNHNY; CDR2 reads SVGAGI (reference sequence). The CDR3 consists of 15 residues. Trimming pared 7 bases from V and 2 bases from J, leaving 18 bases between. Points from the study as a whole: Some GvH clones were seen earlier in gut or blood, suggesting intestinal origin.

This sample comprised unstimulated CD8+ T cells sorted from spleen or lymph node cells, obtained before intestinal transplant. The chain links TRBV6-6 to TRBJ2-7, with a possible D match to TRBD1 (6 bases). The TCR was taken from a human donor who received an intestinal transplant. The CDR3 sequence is CASTSETGSPYEQYF. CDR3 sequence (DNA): TGTGCCAGCACCTCGGAGACAGGTAGCCCCTACGAGCAGTACTTC.